Listed below are T cell receptor beta chains from one sample, sequenced in a study of CD8 T cells in Susac syndrome. TCRdb reanalysed the immunoSEQ multiplex PCR reads using MiXCR and keeps one entry per CDR3 protein. The sample has roughly 140,000 distinct CDR3 sequences; about 94% are singletons. The sequenced sample was CD8+ T cells from PBMCs. The source is a human donor with multiple sclerosis. The CDR3 runs from the conserved cysteine through the conserved F or W. A D gene is named only where the DNA matches it firmly. Clone size appears in some rows only: once, few, many, or a class for an expanded clone.

>.|TRBV7-9|TRBJ1-1|.
CASSMAQSLAEAFF
TGTGCCAGCAGCATGGCACAGTCTTTGGCTGAAGCTTTCTTT
>.|TRBV20-1|TRBJ1-4|.
CSARALGVREKLFF
TGCAGTGCTAGGGCGTTGGGGGTGAGGGAAAAACTGTTTTTT
>.|TRBV12-3/TRBV12-4|TRBJ2-7|.
CASSFPGRPYEQYF
TGTGCCAGCAGTTTTCCCGGCAGACCCTACGAGCAGTACTTC
>once|TRBV5-1|TRBJ1-6|.
CASSLGAWPGWPNSPLHF
TGCGCCAGCAGCTTGGGGGCTTGGCCAGGGTGGCCTAATTCACCCCTCCACTTT
>.|TRBV9|TRBJ1-3|.
CASSVDGASGNTIYF
TGTGCCAGCAGCGTAGATGGGGCCTCTGGAAACACCATATATTTT
>.|TRBV20-1|TRBJ2-7|.
CSAVQGGEQYF
TGCAGTGCTGTACAGGGTGGTGAGCAGTACTTC
>.|TRBV20-1|TRBJ1-6|.
CSARDIRDSRGNNSPLHF
TGCAGTGCTAGAGACATCCGGGACTCACGGGGCAATAATTCACCCCTCCACTTT
>.|TRBV28|TRBJ2-5|.
CASSLGYGETQYF
TGTGCCAGCAGTTTGGGATATGGAGAGACCCAGTACTTC
>.|TRBV29-1|TRBJ1-2|.
CSVGDPQGKGYTF
TGCAGCGTTGGGGACCCACAGGGAAAGGGCTACACCTTC
>.|TRBV27|TRBJ2-1|.
CASSLSLGLGLEQFF
TGTGCCAGCAGTTTATCGCTTGGTTTGGGTCTTGAGCAGTTCTTC
>.|TRBV3-1|TRBJ2-7|.
CASSPQPETGVQEQYF
TGTGCCAGCAGCCCCCAGCCTGAGACAGGAGTGCAGGAGCAGTACTTC
>.|TRBV4-3|TRBJ1-1|.
CASSQGGRTEAFF
TGCGCCAGCAGCCAAGGCGGTAGAACTGAAGCTTTCTTT
>once|TRBV4-1|TRBJ1-1|TRBD1
CASSPRTGGGPEAFF
TGCGCCAGCAGCCCCCGAACAGGGGGAGGCCCTGAAGCTTTCTTT
>.|TRBV27|TRBJ2-6|.
CATKSSGANVLTF
TGTGCCACCAAGAGCTCTGGGGCCAACGTCCTGACTTTC
>.|TRBV9|TRBJ1-6|.
CASSLGTVNSPLHF
TGTGCCAGCAGCTTGGGGACGGTTAATTCACCCCTCCACTTT
>.|TRBV2|TRBJ2-7|.
CASSATGTSAYEQYF
TGTGCCAGCAGTGCAACAGGGACTTCGGCCTACGAGCAGTACTTC
>.|TRBV6-6|TRBJ2-2|.
CASSYTNTGELFF
TGTGCCAGCAGTTACACAAACACCGGGGAGCTGTTTTTT
>.|TRBV7-9|TRBJ2-2|.
CASEELAGELFF
TGTGCCAGCGAAGAGTTGGCCGGGGAGCTGTTTTTT
>.|TRBV20-1|TRBJ2-7|TRBD2
CSARDVSGVSYEQYF
TGCAGTGCTAGAGATGTTAGCGGGGTCTCCTACGAGCAGTACTTC
>.|TRBV27|TRBJ2-2|.
CASSYQVSNTGELFF
TGTGCCAGCAGTTATCAGGTTTCGAACACCGGGGAGCTGTTTTTT
>.|TRBV28|TRBJ1-5|.
CASSPTLRGSNQPQHF
TGTGCCAGCAGCCCAACTCTAAGGGGTAGCAATCAGCCCCAGCATTTT
>few|TRBV7-6|TRBJ2-7|.
CASSLEGQASYEQYF
TGTGCCAGCAGCTTAGAGGGTCAGGCTAGCTACGAGCAGTACTTC
>.|TRBV6-1|TRBJ2-5|.
CASGTGGGTQYF
TGTGCCAGCGGTACAGGGGGGGGGACCCAGTACTTC
>.|TRBV3-1|TRBJ1-4|.
CASSQALRPLGEKLFF
TGTGCCAGCAGCCAAGCTCTAAGACCGTTGGGGGAAAAACTGTTTTTT
>once|TRBV13|TRBJ2-2|TRBD2
CASSPSIGTSRTGELFF
TGTGCCAGCAGCCCAAGCATCGGGACTAGCCGAACCGGGGAGCTGTTTTTT
>.|TRBV18|TRBJ2-3|.
CASSPPGTRAPSTDTQYF
TGTGCCAGCTCACCACCGGGCACGAGGGCCCCTAGCACAGATACGCAGTATTTT
>.|TRBV2|TRBJ2-5|.
CASSEWGTVGETQYF
TGTGCCAGCAGTGAATGGGGGACGGTGGGAGAGACCCAGTACTTC
>.|TRBV3-1|TRBJ1-1|TRBD1
CASSPRTGQRTEAFF
TGTGCCAGCAGCCCGAGGACAGGTCAACGGACTGAAGCTTTCTTT
>.|TRBV27|TRBJ2-1|.
CASSLGPRAGPYNEQFF
TGTGCCAGCAGTTTAGGCCCGCGGGCAGGGCCGTACAATGAGCAGTTCTTC
>.|TRBV2|TRBJ1-5|.
CASRGIQAGNQPQHF
TGTGCCAGCAGGGGGATACAGGCCGGCAATCAGCCCCAGCATTTT
>once|TRBV2|TRBJ2-5|.
CASSEEVQGSMETQYF
TGTGCCAGCAGTGAAGAGGTGCAGGGTAGCATGGAGACCCAGTACTTC
>.|TRBV7-9|TRBJ2-3|.
CASNPSSTDTQYF
TGTGCCAGCAACCCCTCCAGCACAGATACGCAGTATTTT
>.|TRBV27|TRBJ1-1|.
CASSLYGGPTEAFF
TGTGCCAGCAGTTTATATGGGGGGCCCACTGAAGCTTTCTTT
>.|TRBV28|TRBJ1-4|.
CASSPTTGFATNEKLFF
TGTGCCAGCAGTCCAACAACAGGCTTTGCAACTAATGAAAAACTGTTTTTT
>.|TRBV13|TRBJ1-6|.
CASSLNGLGGSPLHF
TGTGCCAGCAGCTTAAATGGCCTTGGTGGATCACCCCTCCACTTT
>once|TRBV2|TRBJ2-5|.
CARTGRSSGTQYF
TGTGCCAGGACCGGACGTTCTTCGGGGACCCAGTACTTC